The 13 T cell receptor beta chains in this list originate from one sample, sequenced in a study of long-term antiretroviral therapy in people with HIV. The assay, immunoSEQ v3.0, was run at survey level. This table comes from immunoSEQ multiplex PCR, and its TCRdb copy is limited to in-frame clones, with some not included. Found here are about 28,000 clones, more than 70% of them singletons; the top ten hold almost 9.5%. Sequences were derived from unsorted PBMCs, sampled 1.5 years before starting antiretroviral therapy. The receptors derive from a man aged 18 to 30 with HIV.

Notes on this clone: The junction differs from germline at one of its ends, possibly a read error. The J gene is TRBJ1-1, the V gene TRBV7-7; D remains unclear. This CDR3 has 12 amino acids. Germline lookup yields CDR1 SSHAT and CDR2 FNYEAQ (reference sequence). The CDR3 DNA is TGTGCTAGCAGCCGAGTGAACACTGAAGCTTTCTTT. It encodes CASSRVNTEAFF.

This sequence joins TRBV2 and TRBJ2-5, with 8 positions matching TRBD2. Trimming removed 5 bases from V and 4 bases from J; junction bases left unmatched: 9. The CDR3 is 15 residues long. Germline V gene sequence: CDR1 SNHLY, CDR2 FYNNEI. CDR3 in amino acids: CASSIRAGGGETQYF. As DNA, the CDR3 is TGTGCCAGCAGTATCCGGGCGGGGGGCGGAGAGACCCAGTACTTC.

The chain joins TRBV5-1 to TRBJ2-3; no clear D. Germline CDR1 and CDR2: SGHRS and YFSETQ. V was pared by 3 bases and J by 6 bases, with 20 bases between. This CDR3 spans 16 amino acids. CDR3 protein: CASSWVLGGQRDTQYF. The CDR3 bases are TGCGCCAGCAGCTGGGTGTTAGGCGGTCAGAGGGATACGCAGTATTTT.

The chain combines TRBV6-1 with TRBJ2-7; D is ambiguous. The CDR3 runs 11 residues. Looked up from germline, CDR1 is MNHNS and CDR2 is SASEGT. V was shortened by 2 bases and J by 6 bases, with 5 bases between the two germline ends. Here the CDR3 reads CASSENGEQYF. Written as DNA, the CDR3 is TGTGCCAGCAGTGAAAATGGCGAGCAGTACTTC.

This clone was seen only a few times. The chain uses TRBV7-9 and TRBJ2-1; no clear D. Between the trimmed V and J ends, which lost 4 bases and 3 bases, there was a span of 4 bases. CDR3 size: 12 residues. The germline CDR1 and CDR2 sequences are SEHNR and FQNEAQ (reference sequence). The CDR3 DNA reads as TGTGCCAGCAGCTGGGACTACAATGAGCAGTTCTTC. This encodes CASSWDYNEQFF.

The genes are TRBV7-9 and TRBJ2-3; D gene uncertain. This CDR3 has 16 residues. Germline CDR1 is SEHNR and CDR2 is FQNEAQ (reference sequence). Trimming shortened V by 0 bases and J by 3 bases, and 13 bases separated the two germline ends. The CDR3 protein is CASSLAASSFTDTQYF. The CDR3 DNA is TGTGCCAGCAGCTTAGCTGCCAGCAGCTTTACAGATACGCAGTATTTT.

The chain couples TRBV7-2 to TRBJ2-7; perhaps TRBD2 as D (7 bases). V gave up 5 bases and J gave up 2 bases, with 13 bases separating them. Germline CDR1 is SGHTA and CDR2 is FQGNSA. This CDR3 comprises 14 residues. The CDR3 loop is CASSTQGGAYEQYF. DNA for the CDR3: TGTGCCAGCAGCACTCAAGGGGGGGCCTACGAGCAGTACTTC.

This chain uses TRBV5-1 with TRBJ2-5; 8 nucleotides agree with TRBD2. CDR1 and CDR2 (germline): SGHRS, YFSETQ. Trimming took 4 bases from V and 5 from J; bases not matched to a gene: 16. CDR3 size: 17 residues. CDR3 bases: TGCGCCAGCAGCCCTGGAGTAGCGGGAAATTCTCGGGAGACCCAGTACTTC. The encoded protein is CASSPGVAGNSRETQYF.

The chain couples TRBV5-4 to TRBJ1-2, with D maybe TRBD1 (6 bases). CDR3 length equals 12 residues. Germline V gene lookup returns CDR1 SGHNT and CDR2 YYREEE (reference sequence). The V gene lost 7 bases and the J gene lost 8 bases, with 15 bases spanning the gap. CDR3 coding DNA: TGTGCCAGCCAACAGGGAGAAGAAGGCTACACCTTC. It yields the protein CASQQGEEGYTF. Looking up the rest from reference TRBV5-4 and TRBJ1-2 gives the full variable domain: ETGVTQSPTHLIKTRGQQVTLRCSSQSGHNTVSWYQQALGQGPQFIFQYYREEENGRGNFPPRFSGLQFPNYSSELNVNALELDDSALYLCASQQGEEGYTFGSGTRLTVV.

This clone has more than one count but fewer than ten. Compared with germline, one end of the junction differs, possibly owing to a read error. The chain combines TRBV7-7 with TRBJ2-1; 10 bases are shared with TRBD2. Per germline, CDR1 SSHAT and CDR2 FNYEAQ (reference sequence). This CDR3 has 17 residues. CDR3 sequence: CASSPSPLLAGVNEQFF. DNA of the CDR3: TGTGCTAGCAGTCCTAGCCCTCTCCTAGCGGGGGTTAATGAGCAGTTCTTC.

V usage is TRBV9 and J usage is TRBJ1-4, with TRBD1 identical over 10 bases. J gave up 8 bases and V 0 bases, and 7 bases lay outside the gene matches. CDR1 and CDR2 from the germline V gene are SGDLS and YYNGEE. CDR3 length: 16 amino acids. CDR3 protein: CASSVDGGQGGEKLFF. CDR3 bases: TGTGCCAGCAGCGTAGACGGCGGACAGGGGGGGGAAAAACTGTTTTTT. Combining the CDR3 with reference TRBV9 and TRBJ1-4 gives the whole variable domain DSGVTQTPKHLITATGQRVTLRCSPRSGDLSVYWYQQSLDQGLQFLIQYYNGEERAKGNILERFSAQQFPDLHSELNLSSLELGDSALYFCASSVDGGQGGEKLFFGSGTQLSVL.

This chain uses TRBV18 with TRBJ2-7; 8 nucleotides align to TRBD1. The germline V gene has CDR1 KGHSH and CDR2 LQKENI. The CDR3 totals 15 residues. V was clipped by 0 bases and J by 4 bases; unmatched bases: 5. CDR3 nucleotide sequence: TGTGCCAGCTCACCACCGGACAGGGTGAGGTACGAGCAGTACTTC. Amino acids: CASSPPDRVRYEQYF. Combining the CDR3 with reference TRBV18 and TRBJ2-7 gives the whole variable domain NAGVMQNPRHLVRRRGQEARLRCSPMKGHSHVYWYRQLPEEGLKFMVYLQKENIIDESGMPKERFSAEFPKEGPSILRIQQVVRGDSAAYFCASSPPDRVRYEQYFGPGTRLTVT.

This clone was detected only a few times. The genes are TRBV27 and TRBJ2-7; 8 bases are a match to TRBD1. The length of the CDR3 is 13 residues. V gave up 5 bases and J gave up 3 bases; unmatched junction bases: 3. Germline CDR1 reads MNHEY; CDR2 reads SMNVEV (reference sequence). The CDR3: CASSLTGVYEQYF. The CDR3 DNA reads TGTGCCAGCAGTCTGACAGGGGTCTACGAGCAGTACTTC.